This paragraph reports one TCR beta chain. The CDR3 is 12 amino acids. The data were obtained in a study of blood T cell repertoires in COVID-19. This table comes from immunoSEQ multiplex PCR, and its TCRdb copy is limited to in-frame clones, with some not included. The sample lists over 200,000 clones; around nine tenths were seen once. The clonotype comes from a young man who had recovered from COVID-19. The rearrangement joins TRBV21-1 to TRBJ1-5. TRBV21-1 is annotated as a pseudogene. Sequences were obtained from PBMCs or T cells enriched from blood (not recorded which). CDR3 loop: CASSKMEQPQHF. The CDR3 DNA follows: TGTGCCAGCAGCAAGATGGAGCAGCCCCAGCATTTT.